One and the same sample provided the 4 T cell receptor beta chains below, sequenced in a study of cytomegalovirus exposure and HLA in healthy donors. Researchers ran the PCR with 60 Vbeta and 13 Jbeta primers. TCRdb's table, derived via immunoSEQ multiplex PCR, lists solely in-frame clones and lacks some. Of 200,000 to 250,000 clones in the sample, approximately 81% are singletons; the top ten hold roughly 7.4%. Sample: PBMCs. Source of these receptors: a woman aged 55-69 years in good health and CMV-seropositive.

The chain couples TRBV5-8 to TRBJ2-7, with a possible D match to TRBD1 (6 bases). The CDR3 is made up of 13 amino acids. Germline CDR1 reads SGHTS; CDR2 reads YDEGEE. Trimming stripped 2 bases from V and 6 bases from J, with 12 bases between. CDR3 sequence reads: CASSLGDTIEQYF. Here the CDR3 DNA reads TGTGCCAGCAGCTTAGGGGACACCATCGAGCAGTACTTC.

V and J are TRBV5-4 and TRBJ2-5; a possible D gene is TRBD1 (6 bases). With 0 bases removed from V and 2 bases from J, the gap between germline ends came to 11 bases. This CDR3 has 15 amino acids. Germline-derived CDR1 and CDR2 are SGHNT and YYREEE (reference sequence). DNA for the CDR3: TGTGCCAGCAGCTTGGTGGGGACACTACAAGAGACCCAGTACTTC. Translating gives CASSLVGTLQETQYF.

This chain uses TRBV29-1 with TRBJ1-4; D might be TRBD1 (6 bases). V gave up 4 bases and J gave up 5 bases, with 11 bases separating them. CDR1 is SQVTM, CDR2 ANQGSEA, per germline. The CDR3 is made up of 13 amino acids. CDR3 DNA: TGCAGCGTTGTAAGGGACAAAAATGAAAAACTGTTTTTT. Its translation is CSVVRDKNEKLFF.

In its sample, this clone was seen a few times. The chain is built from TRBV28 and TRBJ1-5; maybe TRBD1 (6 bases). This CDR3 has 15 residues. Trimming removed 3 bases at V and 0 bases at J, with 9 bases between. Germline V gene data show CDR1 as MDHEN and CDR2 as SYDVKM. The CDR3 DNA follows: TGTGCCAGCAGTTTGACAGGAAATAGCAATCAGCCCCAGCATTTT. Protein product: CASSLTGNSNQPQHF.